Detailed here is one T cell receptor beta chain. This clone is a singleton in its sample. Its antigen is unknown. No base quality values were provided; no much bigger clone lies one nucleotide off. The cysteine opens and the phenylalanine closes a CDR3 of 14 amino acids. The sequence is cut down to CDR3 DNA, 42 bases in frame from base 1. Trimming takes 3 bases from V and 8 bases from J, and the germline ends sit 16 bases apart. CDR1 and CDR2 were assigned from the germline V gene (reference sequence) as LNHNV and YYDKDF. The library relied on the immunoSEQ multiplex PCR assay. TCRdb's version of the immuneACCESS table is confined to in-frame rearrangements and falls short of the full clone set. An unresolved V gene accounts for under half of the shortfall where checked; the remainder is of unknown origin. This sample is represented by roughly 80,000 clones; approximately 94% of them were singletons. The top ten clonotypes cover 2% to 3% of the sample.

These data are taken from a study of T cell changes during pregnancy in multiple sclerosis (dated by TCRdb to about 2019). As for the study more broadly: The study examined how the T cell repertoire changed over the course of pregnancy in women with multiple sclerosis.

The chain is encoded by TRBV15 joined to TRBJ1-2; the D region possibly corresponds to TRBD1 (5 bases align). This receptor was taken from a female donor in good health, enrolled as a control in a pregnancy study. The material sequenced was peripheral blood, taken after pregnancy. This receptor carries the CDR3 CATSSGQTHEGYTF. The sequenced DNA is TGTGCCACCAGCAGCGGACAAACACACGAAGGCTACACCTTC.